Listed below are T cell receptor beta chains from one sample, sequenced in a study of cytomegalovirus exposure and HLA in healthy donors. Some clones are missing from TCRdb's copy, which holds only in-frame ones; the method was immunoSEQ multiplex PCR. The sample consists of approximately 140,000 clones, 60% to 85% of them appearing once. Sample: PBMCs. These receptor sequences come from a male donor in good health and CMV-seronegative. Both conserved end residues are part of each CDR3. D genes are given only for firm matches. Where a row states a size, it is once, few, many or the class of an expanded clone; other rows omit it.

TRBV30	TRBJ1-1	TRBD1	-	CALRGQGMGNTEAFF	TGTGCCTTAAGGGGACAGGGGATGGGGAACACTGAAGCTTTCTTT
TRBV5-6	TRBJ2-7	-	-	CARRRGTDLTLYEQYF	TGTGCCCGCAGGCGCGGGACAGACCTTACTCTCTACGAGCAGTACTTC
TRBV5-1	TRBJ1-2	-	-	CASSLGRGHGYTF	TGCGCCAGCAGCTTGGGCAGGGGACATGGCTACACCTTC
TRBV27	TRBJ2-3	TRBD1	-	CASRTGWETDTQYF	TGTGCCAGCAGGACAGGGTGGGAGACAGATACGCAGTATTTT
TRBV6-1	TRBJ1-6	-	-	CASGGRSYNSPLHF	TGTGCCAGCGGGGGCCGATCCTATAATTCACCCCTCCACTTT
TRBV9	TRBJ2-5	-	few	CASSVGAQETQYF	TGTGCCAGCAGCGTAGGGGCCCAAGAGACCCAGTACTTC
TRBV18	TRBJ2-1	TRBD2	-	CASHTSGDYNEQFF	TGTGCCAGCCATACTAGCGGGGATTACAATGAGCAGTTCTTC
TRBV9	TRBJ2-1	-	-	CASTRGSGDEQFF	TGTGCCAGCACACGGGGGAGTGGCGATGAGCAGTTCTTC
TRBV5-1	TRBJ1-1	TRBD1	-	CASSLVGTAGTEAFF	TGCGCCAGCAGCTTGGTAGGGACAGCGGGCACTGAAGCTTTCTTT
TRBV6-1	TRBJ2-3	TRBD1	-	CATLGTGFTDTQYF	TGTGCCACCCTCGGGACAGGGTTCACAGATACGCAGTATTTT
TRBV5-4	TRBJ1-3	-	-	CASSLDVQGSGNTIYF	TGTGCCAGCAGCTTGGATGTCCAGGGCTCGGGAAACACCATATATTTT
TRBV14	TRBJ1-1	-	few	CASSPKISVNTEAFF	TGTGCCAGCAGCCCTAAGATTTCGGTGAACACTGAAGCTTTCTTT
TRBV7-3	TRBJ2-7	TRBD1	-	CASSFGQGYEQYF	TGTGCCAGCAGCTTCGGACAGGGGTACGAGCAGTACTTC
TRBV6-4	TRBJ2-5	TRBD2	once	CASGLAGVGETQYF	TGTGCCAGTGGACTAGCGGGAGTCGGCGAGACCCAGTACTTC
TRBV7-2	TRBJ2-1	TRBD1	-	CASSPGQGAQNEQFF	TGTGCCAGCAGCCCGGGACAGGGGGCGCAGAATGAGCAGTTCTTC
TRBV7-8	TRBJ1-1	-	-	CASSFSQGGWDNTEAFF	TGTGCCAGCAGCTTTTCACAGGGAGGGTGGGATAACACTGAAGCTTTCTTT